This is a list of T cell receptor beta chains from one sample in a study of blood T cell repertoires in COVID-19. Profiled with immunoSEQ multiplex PCR; TCRdb holds only in-frame clones, not every one. The sample yields approximately 270,000 clones, around nine tenths seen once. Sequences were obtained from peripheral blood. Receptors originate from a man older than 75 with acute or convalescent COVID-19. Each CDR3 is given with its conserved first and last residue. The order of the fields is J gene, V gene, D gene, clone size, CDR3 protein, CDR3 DNA. D genes are given only for firm matches. Size values are once, few and many counts, or a class for expanded clones, and some rows have none.

TRBJ2-3,TRBV18,-,-,CASSQTSTDTQYF,TGTGCCAGCTCACAAACTAGCACAGATACGCAGTATTTT
TRBJ1-2,TRBV7-2,-,-,CASSLNPWQYDYTF,TGTGCCAGCAGCTTAAATCCCTGGCAGTATGACTACACCTTC
TRBJ1-1,TRBV7-3,TRBD1,-,CASSLTGQGGTEAFF,TGTGCCAGCAGCTTAACCGGACAGGGTGGAACTGAAGCTTTCTTT
TRBJ2-3,TRBV7-9,TRBD1,-,CASNRRGTGGTDTQYF,TGTGCCAGCAACAGGAGGGGGACAGGGGGCACAGATACGCAGTATTTT
TRBJ2-7,TRBV19,-,-,CASSTLATYEQYF,TGTGCCAGTAGTACCCTTGCCACATACGAGCAGTACTTC
TRBJ2-5,TRBV6-5,TRBD1,-,CASRDRGRMGETQYF,TGTGCCAGCAGGGATAGGGGGCGGATGGGGGAGACCCAGTACTTC
TRBJ1-6,TRBV7-3,-,-,CASSLNPGSNSPLHF,TGTGCCAGCAGCTTAAATCCGGGTTCCAATTCACCCCTCCACTTT
TRBJ2-5,TRBV7-2,-,once,CASSLVQLQETQYF,TGTGCCAGCAGCTTAGTACAGCTCCAAGAGACCCAGTACTTC
TRBJ2-2,TRBV7-2,TRBD2,-,CASSSTGGATGELFF,TGTGCCAGCAGCTCCACGGGGGGGGCCACCGGGGAGCTGTTTTTT
TRBJ1-2,TRBV19,TRBD1,-,CASSPGTGRTSYGYTF,TGTGCCAGTAGCCCCGGGACAGGGAGGACTTCCTATGGCTACACCTTC
TRBJ2-7,TRBV11-2,-,-,CASSSGQHSSYEQYF,TGTGCCAGCAGCTCCGGACAGCACAGCTCCTACGAGCAGTACTTC
TRBJ2-5,TRBV10-3,TRBD2,-,CAIGEAGELETQYF,TGTGCCATCGGGGAGGCGGGAGAATTGGAGACCCAGTACTTC
TRBJ2-7,TRBV7-2,TRBD1,-,CASSRGTGEVEQYF,TGTGCCAGCAGCCGCGGGACAGGGGAGGTCGAGCAGTACTTC
TRBJ1-2,TRBV19,TRBD1,-,CASGVQGAVYGYTF,TGTGCCAGCGGGGTACAGGGGGCGGTCTACGGCTACACCTTC
TRBJ2-5,TRBV7-2,TRBD2,-,CASSWSSGQETQYF,TGTGCCAGCAGCTGGTCTAGCGGACAAGAGACCCAGTACTTC
TRBJ2-1,TRBV19,TRBD1,-,CASSGQGLGGNEQFF,TGTGCCAGTAGTGGACAGGGACTGGGTGGGAATGAGCAGTTCTTC
TRBJ2-7,TRBV11-2,TRBD2,once,CASSGRLAGTYEQYF,TGTGCCAGCAGCGGGCGACTAGCGGGAACCTACGAGCAGTACTTC
TRBJ2-1,TRBV4-2,TRBD2,-,CASSQVGTSGRTGQFF,TGTGCCAGCAGCCAAGTAGGGACTAGCGGGAGGACCGGACAGTTCTTC
TRBJ2-5,TRBV3-1/TRBV3-2,TRBD2,-,CASSQRTSGREETQYF,TGTGCCAGCAGCCAACGGACTAGCGGGAGGGAGGAGACCCAGTACTTC
TRBJ1-5,TRBV5-1,TRBD1,-,CASSPGAGGLGQPQHF,TGCGCCAGCAGCCCGGGGGCAGGGGGTTTGGGGCAGCCCCAGCATTTT
TRBJ2-2,TRBV7-7,TRBD1,-,CASSPGTGDTGELFF,TGTGCTAGCAGCCCCGGGACAGGGGATACCGGGGAGCTGTTTTTT
TRBJ1-2,TRBV4-1,-,-,CASSQEQQDYGYTF,TGCGCCAGCAGCCAAGAACAGCAAGACTATGGCTACACCTTC
TRBJ2-6,TRBV18,-,-,CASSPGGGANVLTF,TGTGCCAGCTCACCAGGCGGGGGGGCCAACGTCCTGACTTTC
TRBJ1-1,TRBV7-9,TRBD1,once,CASKLPVRDRGHTEAFF,TGTGCCAGCAAACTACCGGTCCGGGACAGGGGACACACTGAAGCTTTCTTT
TRBJ1-2,TRBV27,TRBD1,-,CASNHGTGGGYTF,TGTGCCAGCAACCACGGGACAGGGGGTGGCTACACCTTC
TRBJ2-5,TRBV2,TRBD2,-,CASRLTSGSTETQYF,TGTGCCAGCAGACTGACTAGCGGGAGTACAGAGACCCAGTACTTC
TRBJ2-3,TRBV6-2/TRBV6-3,-,few,CASSYEGLPTDTQYF,TGTGCCAGCAGTTACGAAGGACTCCCAACCGATACGCAGTATTTT
TRBJ2-7,TRBV5-1,TRBD1,-,CASSLVSGTGLYEQYF,TGCGCCAGCAGCTTGGTTTCTGGGACAGGGCTCTACGAGCAGTACTTC
TRBJ2-7,TRBV14,TRBD2,few,CASSHELAGASREQYF,TGTGCCAGCAGCCACGAACTAGCGGGAGCCTCGAGGGAGCAGTACTTC
TRBJ2-7,TRBV6-5,TRBD2,-,CASRSRTSGMWEQYF,TGTGCCAGCAGATCCAGGACTAGCGGGATGTGGGAGCAGTACTTC
TRBJ2-1,TRBV7-2,-,-,CASSLGYRYEQFF,TGTGCCAGCAGCTTAGGGTACCGGTATGAGCAGTTCTTC
TRBJ1-4,TRBV16,-,-,CASARKRANEKLFF,TGTGCCAGCGCCCGAAAACGGGCTAATGAAAAACTGTTTTTT
TRBJ1-5,TRBV19,TRBD1,-,CASSTGPGQGNQPQHF,TGTGCCAGTAGTACGGGACCGGGACAGGGTAATCAGCCCCAGCATTTT
TRBJ2-5,TRBV29-1,-,-,CSVRENQETQYF,TGCAGCGTTCGCGAAAACCAAGAGACCCAGTACTTC
TRBJ1-1,TRBV19,-,-,CASSITGRATEAFF,TGTGCCAGTAGTATAACTGGCAGGGCCACTGAAGCTTTCTTT
TRBJ2-5,TRBV20-1,-,-,CSASLPSVSKETQYF,TGCAGTGCTAGTTTGCCGTCTGTTAGTAAAGAGACCCAGTACTTC
TRBJ2-3,TRBV10-3,-,-,CAISLGTSTDTQYF,TGTGCCATCAGTCTGGGGACTAGCACAGATACGCAGTATTTT
TRBJ1-4,TRBV9,-,-,CASSVGLPGEKLFF,TGTGCCAGCAGCGTAGGTTTACCCGGGGAAAAACTGTTTTTT
TRBJ2-6,TRBV27,TRBD1,-,CASSFLGQGAGANVLTF,TGTGCCAGCAGTTTCCTGGGACAGGGGGCTGGGGCCAACGTCCTGACTTTC
TRBJ2-1,TRBV7-9,TRBD2,-,CASSFRRREGPYNEQFF,TGTGCCAGCAGCTTCCGCCGGCGGGAGGGCCCCTACAATGAGCAGTTCTTC
TRBJ1-2,TRBV2,TRBD1,-,CASSENGQGVTYGYTF,TGTGCCAGCAGTGAAAACGGACAGGGCGTTACGTATGGCTACACCTTC
TRBJ1-1,TRBV7-8,-,-,CASSLSGNTEAFF,TGTGCCAGCAGCTTGTCAGGGAACACTGAAGCTTTCTTT
TRBJ1-6,TRBV7-2,-,-,CASSLVLNSPLHF,TGTGCCAGCAGCTTAGTCTTGAATTCACCCCTCCACTTT
TRBJ1-4,TRBV4-2,-,-,CASSQGRGDGEKLFF,TGTGCCAGCAGCCAAGGTCGCGGGGATGGTGAAAAACTGTTTTTT
TRBJ1-5,TRBV12-3/TRBV12-4,TRBD1,-,CASSPDRDQPQHF,TGTGCCAGCAGCCCCGACAGGGACCAGCCCCAGCATTTT